This T cell receptor beta chain comes out of a study of T-cell memory formation after mild COVID-19. Points on this clonotype: The target antigen is unknown.

Sample barcodes and UMIs were carried by the TCR alpha and TCR beta cDNA libraries that 5'RACE generated with constant-segment primers. TCRdb used MiXCR to reprocess the 5' RACE reads, holding one entry per CDR3 protein. The repertoire holds about 110,000 distinct CDR3 sequences, with 15% to 20% as singletons. Findings and caveats of the study: CD4+ contracting clones lay mainly in CM and EM, CD8+ ones in EMRA. Second-wave clones with a day 37 peak had unconfirmed SARS-CoV-2 specificity. That cross-reactive memory joined was suggested by some responding clones appearing in pre-infection memory.

This sequence was found in a man between 18 and 35 years old who had mild COVID-19 (a few samples of this study predate the infection). Cell type and time point are not known. Source material: PBMCs or a T cell subset sorted from them (not recorded which).

The CDR3 protein is CASSIGTGAYEQYV. CDR3 DNA: TGCGCCAGCAGCATCGGGACAGGGGCCTACGAGCAGTACGTC. The rearrangement joins TRBV5-1 to TRBJ2-7, with TRBD1 matching over 10 bases. The CDR3 has 14 amino acids. The trim removed 4 bases at V and 2 bases at J, leaving 3 bases unmatched. Germline V lookup: CDR1 SGHRS, CDR2 YFSETQ.